The 8 T cell receptor beta chains given below trace back to one sample, sequenced in a study of cytomegalovirus exposure and HLA in healthy donors. PCR amplification relied on 60 Vbeta primers (plus 13 Jbeta primers). Data came from immunoSEQ multiplex PCR; TCRdb stores just in-frame clones and leaves some out. The sample lists roughly 130,000 clones; 55% to 80% were seen once. Sequenced input: PBMCs. These TCRs come from a woman aged 40 to 50 in good health and CMV-seronegative.

V gene TRBV28 combines with J gene TRBJ2-3; D ambiguous. This CDR3 is built from 13 residues. The germline V gene encodes CDR1 MDHEN and CDR2 SYDVKM. V was shortened by 6 bases and J by 4 bases, with 11 bases between the two germline ends. Here the CDR3 reads CASRLSLADTQYF. The CDR3 coding sequence is TGTGCCAGCAGACTGTCCCTGGCAGATACGCAGTATTTT.

The chain links TRBV9 to TRBJ1-5; no definite D call. V was trimmed by 4 bases and J by 6 bases, leaving 8 bases between them. Germline assignment: CDR1 SGDLS and CDR2 YYNGEE. The CDR3 covers 12 residues. In DNA form, the CDR3 reads TGTGCCAGCAGCAACAGCGGTCAGCCCCAGCATTTT. As protein: CASSNSGQPQHF.

The chain links TRBV6-6 to TRBJ2-3, with 9 bases that match TRBD1. CDR3 length equals 14 residues. The germline V gene encodes CDR1 MNHNY and CDR2 SVGAGI (reference sequence). The V gene end was trimmed by 9 bases and the J gene end by 5 bases; junction bases not matched to a gene: 9. The CDR3 region is CASGLQGAKDTQYF. CDR3 coding DNA: TGTGCCAGTGGCTTACAGGGGGCCAAAGATACGCAGTATTTT.

The chain employs TRBV6-5 and TRBJ2-3; D possibly corresponds to TRBD1 (5 bases). This CDR3 spans 14 amino acids. The V end was cut by 8 bases, the J end by 2 bases, with 14 bases between. CDR1 is MNHEY, CDR2 SVGAGI, per germline. The CDR3 coding sequence is TGTGCCAGCGTAGGGGTGGGTTCCACAGATACGCAGTATTTT. Protein: CASVGVGSTDTQYF.

This clone has just a few counts. V and J are TRBV5-1 and TRBJ1-4; 9 bases map to TRBD1. Germline CDR1 and CDR2: SGHRS and YFSETQ. The CDR3 runs 14 residues. The junction had 5 bases not matched to a gene; V was cut back by 4 bases and J by 7 bases. The CDR3 region is CASSAGQGGEKLFF. CDR3 bases: TGCGCCAGCAGCGCGGGACAGGGTGGTGAAAAACTGTTTTTT.

The V and J genes are TRBV5-1 and TRBJ1-2; the match to TRBD1 covers 11 bases. The J segment lost 3 bases and the V segment lost 0 bases, leaving 13 bases of the junction unmatched. Germline V gene sequence: CDR1 SGHRS, CDR2 YFSETQ. The CDR3 covers 19 residues. The CDR3 nucleotides read TGCGCCAGCAGCTTGGCCGGGACAGGGGGTTATCTCGGCGACTATGGCTACACCTTC. Translation: CASSLAGTGGYLGDYGYTF.

This chain joins TRBV7-2 and TRBJ1-5; D uncertain. Trimming removed 5 bases from V and 2 bases from J, with 16 bases in between. Germline CDR1 and CDR2: SGHTA and FQGNSA. The CDR3 sequence is 16 residues long. The CDR3 reads CASSPLPGMGNQPQHF. The CDR3 nucleotides are TGTGCCAGCAGCCCCCTACCCGGGATGGGCAATCAGCCCCAGCATTTT.

The chain carries TRBV5-1 and TRBJ1-1, with TRBD1 as a possible D gene (5 bases). V lost 4 bases to trimming and J lost 1 base, with 8 bases between them. The length of the CDR3 is 13 residues. Germline loops: CDR1 SGHRS, CDR2 YFSETQ. The CDR3: CASSAGQNTEAFF. The CDR3 DNA sequence: TGCGCCAGCAGCGCAGGACAGAACACTGAAGCTTTCTTT.